The 9 T cell receptor beta chains given below trace back to one sample, sequenced in a study of blood T cell repertoires in COVID-19. Clones were sequenced by immunoSEQ multiplex PCR, and TCRdb holds only the in-frame ones, with some missing. The table lists about 280,000 clones, approximately 86% of them singletons. Input material: peripheral blood. The receptor source for this set is a man aged 18 to 29 with active or convalescent COVID-19.

This chain connects TRBV12-5 to TRBJ1-6; tentatively, D is TRBD1 (5 bases). The CDR3 runs 18 residues. Germline lookup yields CDR1 LGHNT and CDR2 FRNRAP. V lost 3 bases and J lost 2, with 17 bases in between. CDR3 DNA: TGTGCTAGTGGTTTTGGATACATGCAGGGTCCCTATAATTCACCCCTCCACTTT. This encodes CASGFGYMQGPYNSPLHF.

This clone was counted once. The chain combines TRBV4-1 with TRBJ1-6; 9 bases align to TRBD1. The CDR3 has 14 residues. The J segment lost 10 bases and the V segment lost 1 base, leaving 2 bases of the junction unmatched. CDR1 is MGHRA, CDR2 YSYEKL, per germline. The CDR3 nucleotides read TGCGCCAGCAGCCAAGGGACAGGGGACTCACCCCTCCACTTT. Amino acids: CASSQGTGDSPLHF.

This chain connects TRBV14 to TRBJ1-1; TRBD1 matches 7 bases. The V and J ends lost 1 base and 0 bases, in that order; junction bases with no gene match: 14. The CDR3 runs 19 residues. CDR1 is SGHDN and CDR2 is FVKESK in the germline V gene. The CDR3 coding sequence is TGTGCCAGCAGCCAAGTGAGAGCCCTTACAGGGGCACTGAACACTGAAGCTTTCTTT. Amino acid sequence: CASSQVRALTGALNTEAFF. The full variable domain, in which reference TRBV14 and TRBJ1-1 provide the parts outside the CDR3, is EAGVTQFPSHSVIEKGQTVTLRCDPISGHDNLYWYRRVMGKEIKFLLHFVKESKQDESGMPNNRFLAERTGGTYSTLKVQPAELEDSGVYFCASSQVRALTGALNTEAFFGQGTRLTVV.

The CDR3 sequence is CAIRLFRQGDYEQYF. The CDR3 DNA sequence: TGTGCCATCAGACTTTTTAGACAGGGGGACTACGAGCAGTACTTC. This rearrangement joins TRBV10-3 to TRBJ2-7, with 9 bases aligning to TRBD1. This CDR3 has 15 residues. Germline V gene lookup returns CDR1 ENHRY and CDR2 SYGVKD. The junction had 9 bases not matched to a gene; V was cut back by 6 bases and J by 3 bases.

Of note for this clone: Other DNA sequences in this specimen translate into the identical CDR3. The rearrangement links TRBV12-3 or TRBV12-4 to TRBJ2-7; D unresolved. The V end was cut by 4 bases, the J end by 0 bases, with 4 bases between. The CDR3 runs 12 residues. The CDR3 reads CASSSSSYEQYF. CDR3 DNA: TGTGCCAGCAGTTCCTCCTCCTACGAGCAGTACTTC.

This clone came up once. The chain uses TRBV27 and TRBJ2-2; 11 bases are shared with TRBD2. The CDR3 has 17 residues. Germline trimming cut 7 bases from V and 5 bases from J; bases unmatched to any gene: 12. Per the germline V gene, CDR1 is MNHEY and CDR2 is SMNVEV (reference sequence). The DNA for the CDR3 is TGTGCCAGCACCTTCCTAGCGGGGGGCGCCGGGACCGGGGAGCTGTTTTTT. Translated: CASTFLAGGAGTGELFF.

The chain employs TRBV10-3 and TRBJ1-1; 7 bases agree with TRBD1. The germline V gene has CDR1 ENHRY and CDR2 SYGVKD. The CDR3 spans 15 residues. Trimming at V came to 2 bases and at J to 1 base, leaving 4 bases not matched to a gene. The CDR3 DNA is TGTGCCATCAGTGAGGGGCCAGGGGGGAACACTGAAGCTTTCTTT. Translating gives CAISEGPGGNTEAFF.

This sequence joins TRBV19 and TRBJ2-7, with TRBD2 identical over 9 bases. Germline V gives CDR1 LNHDA, CDR2 SQIVND (reference sequence). CDR3 size: 15 residues. J gave up 2 bases and V 3 bases, and 5 bases lay outside the gene matches. The CDR3 sequence is CASSMASGDTYEQYF. In nucleotides, the CDR3 is TGTGCCAGTAGTATGGCTAGCGGGGACACCTACGAGCAGTACTTC.

Only one count was recorded for this clone. This sequence joins TRBV2 and TRBJ1-2, with 7 bases lining up with TRBD1. There are 14 residues in the CDR3. The J segment lost 2 bases and the V segment lost 6 bases, leaving 6 bases of the junction unmatched. Germline V CDR1 and CDR2: SNHLY, FYNNEI. The CDR3 here is CASRYRGLNYGYTF. The CDR3 DNA reads TGTGCCAGCAGGTACAGGGGACTCAACTATGGCTACACCTTC. The full variable domain, completed using reference TRBV2 and TRBJ1-2, is EPEVTQTPSHQVTQMGQEVILRCVPISNHLYFYWYRQILGQKVEFLVSFYNNEISEKSEIFDDQFSVERPDGSNFTLKIRSTKLEDSAMYFCASRYRGLNYGYTFGSGTRLTVV.